This entry lists 8 T cell receptor delta chains sequenced from one sample in a study of γδ T cells in repeated Plasmodium falciparum infection. Bulk repertoires came from Vgamma9/Vdelta2+ or Vdelta2-negative gammadelta T cells flow-sorted from PBMC. TCRdb reprocessed the multiplex PCR reads through CATT. The table lists 85,000 to 90,000 delta-chain clones, 1.4% of them singletons. The sequenced sample was gamma-delta T cells from blood. The receptors were gathered from a pool of human donors (malaria-infected and uninfected, not separated).

In this sample, this clone turned up many times. The protein TCRdb gives is from a much larger clone and does not agree with this DNA's translation at residue 7, likely a read error; the protein shown here comes from the DNA. The gene calls are TRDV1 and TRDJ1; 11 bases match TRDD3. Germline loops: CDR1 TSWWSYY, CDR2 QGS. V lost 1 base to trimming and J lost 2 bases; unmatched junction nucleotides: 15. The CDR3 has 20 residues. Here the CDR3 reads CALGEPHGILGDNRTDKLIF. For the CDR3, the DNA is TGTGCTCTTGGGGAACCTCATGGAATACTGGGGGATAATAGGACCGATAAACTCATCTTT.

This clone was seen a few times. A far more abundant clone sits one base away, making this likely a read error. Other DNA sequences from this sample encode an identical CDR3 as well. This sequence joins TRDV1 and TRDJ1; no definite D call. TCRdb lists no J gene, so it was determined here by aligning the DNA to germline. The ends were cut back, 6 bases at V and 2 bases at J, with 19 bases in the middle. The CDR3 sequence is 16 residues long. From germline, CDR1 is TSWWSYY and CDR2 QGS. The CDR3, as DNA: TGTGCTCTTGGTAAGCACCCTCGCCGGTATACCGATAAACTCATCTTT. It yields the protein CALGKHPRRYTDKLIF.

The sample holds a few counts of this clone. A read error likely explains why the TCRdb protein, taken from a much larger clone, differs from this DNA's translation at residue 11; the protein shown is translated from the DNA. The rearrangement links TRDV2 to TRDJ1; D could derive from TRDD2 or TRDD3 (5 bases each). The CDR3 loop spans 21 amino acids. Germline assignment: CDR1 GEAIGNYY and CDR2 EKD. Trimming left V 0 bases short and J 0 bases short, with 28 bases between. The CDR3 DNA follows: TGTGCCTGTGACACCCGGCCTTCGTACGTACCGGGGGCCTCGTACACCGATAAACTCATCTTT. This codes for CACDTRPSYVPGASYTDKLIF.

Of note for this clone: Translating this DNA gives a protein that differs at residue 15 from the TCRdb one, which belongs to a much larger clone; a read error is likely, and the protein shown is this translation. The chain joins TRDV1 to TRDJ1, with D perhaps matching TRDD3 (6 bases). Because TCRdb records no J gene, it was assigned here through a match of the DNA to germline. V was clipped by 2 bases and J by 8 bases, with 30 bases between them. The germline gives CDR1 TSWWSYY, CDR2 QGS. The CDR3 is 19 residues long. The CDR3 nucleotides are TGTGCTCTTGGGGAATGGGGTTTACTTTCGGATACTTCAACTATCAAACTCATCTTT. This encodes CALGEWGLLSDTSTIKLIF.

This clone has a count of ten or more. TCRdb shows a much larger clone's protein in place of this DNA's translation, and the two differ at residue 12, likely through a read error; the protein shown is translated from the DNA. The chain uses TRDV2 and TRDJ2, with D perhaps TRDD3 (6 bases). There are 20 residues in the CDR3. V shed 3 bases and J shed 5 bases, with 30 bases lying between them. Germline V lookup: CDR1 GEAIGNYY, CDR2 EKD. In DNA, the CDR3 is TGTGCCTGTGACCCTGTATATCCCAGTACTGGGAGATACGGCACAGCACAACTCTTCTTT. It specifies CACDPVYPSTGRYGTAQLFF.

Of note for this clone: The translation of this DNA and the TCRdb protein of a much larger clone differ at residue 5, probably owing to a read error; the protein shown here is translated from the DNA. This chain connects TRDV1 to TRDJ1; D possibly uses TRDD2 or TRDD3 (8 bases each). The J gene is not listed in TCRdb, so it was assigned here from a DNA match to germline. The V gene lost 4 bases and the J gene lost 0 bases, with 36 bases spanning the gap. This CDR3 spans 23 amino acids. Germline V gene data show CDR1 as TSWWSYY and CDR2 as QGS. Here the CDR3 DNA reads TGTGCTCTTGGGGGAACCAGGGCTTCCTACGTCCAACTGGGGGTTCTACACACCGATAAACTCATCTTT. This encodes CALGGTRASYVQLGVLHTDKLIF.

On this clone itself: This likely traces to a read error, being one base from a far larger clone. Other DNA sequences from this sample encode an identical CDR3 as well. The rearrangement uses TRDV2 and TRDJ1; 11 bases align to TRDD3. The J gene was not available in TCRdb and was assigned here by matching the DNA to germline segments. This CDR3 spans 22 amino acids. Germline assignment: CDR1 GEAIGNYY and CDR2 EKD. The CDR3 spells CACDIGGSYNQLGDKTTDKLIF. As DNA, the CDR3 is TGTGCCTGTGACATTGGGGGCTCCTACAATCAACTGGGGGATAAGACCACCGACAAACTCATCTTT.

A remark on this clone: A far larger clone is just one base off, so this is likely a read error. Other DNA sequences from this sample encode an identical CDR3 as well. This chain joins TRDV1 and TRDJ1, with 8 bases matching TRDD3. The CDR3 consists of 18 residues. Looked up from germline, CDR1 is TSWWSYY and CDR2 is QGS. The CDR3: CALGELKWGMSDTDKLIF. CDR3 nucleotides: TGTGCTCTTGGGGAACTAAAATGGGGGATGTCCGACACTGATAAACTCATCTTT.